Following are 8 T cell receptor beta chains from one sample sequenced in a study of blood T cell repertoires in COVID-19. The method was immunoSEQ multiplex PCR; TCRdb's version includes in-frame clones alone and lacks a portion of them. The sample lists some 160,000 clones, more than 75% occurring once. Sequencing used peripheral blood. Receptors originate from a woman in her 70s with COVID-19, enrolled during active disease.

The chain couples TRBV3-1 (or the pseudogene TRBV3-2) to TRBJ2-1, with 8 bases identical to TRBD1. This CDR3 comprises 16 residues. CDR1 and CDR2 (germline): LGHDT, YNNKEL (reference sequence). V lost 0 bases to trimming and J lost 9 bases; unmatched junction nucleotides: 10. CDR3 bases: TGTGCCAGCAGCCAAGAAAATTGGACAGGGAGGAGTGAGCAGTTCTTC. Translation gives CASSQENWTGRSEQFF.

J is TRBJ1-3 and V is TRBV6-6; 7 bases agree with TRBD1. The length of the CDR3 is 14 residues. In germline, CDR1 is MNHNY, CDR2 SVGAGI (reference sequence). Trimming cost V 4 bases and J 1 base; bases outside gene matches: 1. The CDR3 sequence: CASSSDRSGNTIYF. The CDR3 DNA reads TGTGCCAGCAGTTCGGACAGGTCTGGAAACACCATATATTTT.

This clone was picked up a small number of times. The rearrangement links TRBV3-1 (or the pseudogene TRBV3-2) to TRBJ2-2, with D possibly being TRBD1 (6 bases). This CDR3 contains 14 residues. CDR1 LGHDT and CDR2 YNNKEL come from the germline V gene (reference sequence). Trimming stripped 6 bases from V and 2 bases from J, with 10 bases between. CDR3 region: CASRRTDNTGELFF. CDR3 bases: TGTGCCAGCAGACGGACAGATAACACCGGGGAGCTGTTTTTT.

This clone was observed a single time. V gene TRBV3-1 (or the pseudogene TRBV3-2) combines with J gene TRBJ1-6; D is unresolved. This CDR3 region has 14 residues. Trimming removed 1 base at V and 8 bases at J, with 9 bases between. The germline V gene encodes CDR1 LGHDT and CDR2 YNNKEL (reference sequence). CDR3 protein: CASSQVSPYSPLHF. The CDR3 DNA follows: TGTGCCAGCAGCCAAGTGTCCCCCTATTCACCCCTCCACTTT.

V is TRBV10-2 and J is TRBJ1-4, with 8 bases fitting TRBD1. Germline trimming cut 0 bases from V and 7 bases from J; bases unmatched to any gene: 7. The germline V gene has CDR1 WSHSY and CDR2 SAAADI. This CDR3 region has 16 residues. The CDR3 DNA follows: TGCGCCAGCAGTGAGTCCGGGACAGGAGGGGGTGAAAAACTGTTTTTT. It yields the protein CASSESGTGGGEKLFF.

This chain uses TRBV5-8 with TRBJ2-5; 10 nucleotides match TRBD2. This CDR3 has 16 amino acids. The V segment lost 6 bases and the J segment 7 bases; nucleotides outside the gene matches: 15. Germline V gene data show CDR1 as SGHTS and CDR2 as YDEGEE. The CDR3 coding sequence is TGTGCCAGCACCTCGGCGGAGCGGGGGGGCTGGTCGACCCAGTACTTC. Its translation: CASTSAERGGWSTQYF.

The CDR3 DNA reads as TGCCCGAGGGGGGGGGAGCAGTACTTC. Its protein product is CPRGGEQYF. The chain recombines TRBV29-1 with TRBJ2-7, with a tentative D call TRBD2 (7 bases). The germline V gene encodes CDR1 SQVTM and CDR2 ANQGSEA. The CDR3 totals 9 residues.

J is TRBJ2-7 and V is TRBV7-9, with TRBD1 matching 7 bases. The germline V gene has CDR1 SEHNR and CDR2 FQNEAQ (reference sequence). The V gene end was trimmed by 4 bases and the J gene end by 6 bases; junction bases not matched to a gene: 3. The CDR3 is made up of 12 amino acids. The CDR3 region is CASSSTGSEQYF. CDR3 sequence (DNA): TGTGCCAGCAGCTCGACAGGGTCCGAGCAGTACTTC.